These T cell receptor beta chains were read from a single sample in a study of T cells in Graves' hyperthyroidism and ophthalmopathy. MiXCR, run by TCRdb on the multiplex PCR reads, gives a single entry per CDR3 protein. The profile shows about 700,000 distinct CDR3 sequences, just under 45% of them singletons. The sample comprised peripheral blood or thyroid tissue (not recorded which). The receptors shown here come from an adult man with Graves' disease, either hyperthyroidism or ophthalmopathy (not recorded which). CDR3s include the opening cysteine and the closing phenylalanine or tryptophan. Each record gives: V gene, clone size, J gene, D gene, CDR3 protein, CDR3 DNA. A D gene is named only where the DNA matches it firmly. Rows give clone size only sometimes, using once, few, many, or a class for an expanded clone.

>TRBV7-6|NA|TRBJ2-7|NA
CASSPGVSPYEQYF
TGTGCCAGCAGCCCCGGGGTTTCTCCCTACGAGCAGTACTTC
>TRBV29-1|NA|TRBJ1-4|NA
CSVEGQMFF
TGCAGCGTTGAAGGACAGATGTTTTTT
>TRBV9|NA|TRBJ1-2|NA
CASTWGLYYTF
TGTGCCAGCACCTGGGGACTCTACTACACCTTC
>TRBV29-1|NA|TRBJ1-3|NA
CSVAGQLGNTIYF
TGCAGCGTTGCAGGGCAACTTGGAAACACCATATATTTT
>TRBV20-1|NA|TRBJ2-1|TRBD2
CSARGDLAGDEQFF
TGCAGTGCTAGAGGAGACCTAGCGGGAGATGAGCAGTTCTTC
>TRBV2|NA|TRBJ1-2|NA
CASTERGGYTF
TGTGCCAGCACCGAGAGGGGAGGTTACACCTTC
>TRBV10-3|many|TRBJ1-1|TRBD1
CAIRTGEVTEAFF
TGTGCCATCAGGACAGGGGAGGTCACTGAAGCTTTCTTT
>TRBV13|few|TRBJ1-2|TRBD1
CAILPLPGTGDGYTF
TGTGCCATTCTACCCCTACCCGGGACAGGGGATGGCTACACCTTC
>TRBV19|few|TRBJ1-6|NA
CASTTYNSPLHF
TGTGCCAGTACTACCTACAATTCACCCCTCCACTTT
>TRBV7-9|many|TRBJ1-6|NA
CASSVTENSPLHF
TGTGCCAGCAGCGTAACAGAGAATTCACCCCTCCACTTT
>TRBV29-1|many|TRBJ1-1|TRBD1
CSVDQGVGTEAFF
TGCAGCGTTGATCAGGGGGTTGGCACTGAAGCTTTCTTT
>TRBV29-1|NA|TRBJ1-1|TRBD1
CSVSRQGRDTEAFF
TGCAGCGTTAGCCGACAGGGGAGGGACACTGAAGCTTTCTTT
>TRBV4-2|NA|TRBJ2-5|TRBD2
CASSATGLQETQYF
TGTGCCAGCAGCGCAACGGGACTACAAGAGACCCAGTACTTC
>TRBV10-3|NA|TRBJ2-3|NA
CAISGGTDTQYF
TGTGCCATCTCAGGAGGCACAGATACGCAGTATTTT
>TRBV7-8|many|TRBJ2-7|TRBD2
CASSLERELYEQYF
TGTGCCAGCAGCTTAGAGCGGGAGCTATACGAGCAGTACTTC
>TRBV10-3|NA|TRBJ1-5|NA
CAISVGSHSNQPQHF
TGTGCCATCAGTGTCGGCAGCCATAGCAATCAGCCCCAGCATTTT
>TRBV10-3|NA|TRBJ1-5|TRBD1
CASSLADRGQGNQPQHF
TGTGCCAGCAGTTTAGCCGACAGGGGGCAAGGCAATCAGCCCCAGCATTTT
>TRBV19|NA|TRBJ1-4|NA
CASSFRRAANEKLFF
TGTGCCAGTAGTTTTCGCAGGGCGGCTAATGAAAAACTGTTTTTT
>TRBV2|NA|TRBJ1-5|TRBD1
CASQDDYTGAHQPQHF
TGTGCCAGCCAGGACGATTATACAGGGGCGCATCAGCCCCAGCATTTT
>TRBV5-1|few|TRBJ1-1|NA
CASSLSPGDAAFF
TGCGCCAGCAGCTTGAGTCCGGGCGATGCAGCTTTCTTT
>TRBV20-1|many|TRBJ1-3|NA
CSAVGAGNTIYF
TGCAGTGCCGTAGGGGCTGGAAACACCATATATTTT
>TRBV12-3/TRBV12-4|few|TRBJ1-4|NA
CASRKGTENEKLFF
TGTGCCAGCAGAAAAGGGACGGAGAATGAAAAACTGTTTTTT
>TRBV19|few|TRBJ1-1|TRBD1
CATRQGRARNTEAFF
TGTGCCACCAGACAGGGTCGGGCTAGGAACACTGAAGCTTTCTTT
>TRBV29-1|many|TRBJ1-2|NA
CSVEQTYGYTF
TGCAGCGTTGAACAGACCTATGGCTACACCTTC
>TRBV7-6|NA|TRBJ2-7|TRBD1
CASSLSRNRGDYEQYF
TGTGCCAGCAGCTTATCCAGGAACAGGGGGGACTACGAGCAGTACTTC
>TRBV20-1|NA|TRBJ1-3|NA
CSARGPGGGNTIYF
TGCAGTGCTAGAGGGCCGGGAGGTGGAAACACCATATATTTT
>TRBV7-9|NA|TRBJ2-5|TRBD1
CASSQGTGMETQHF
TGTGCCAGCAGCCAAGGGACAGGGATGGAGACCCAGCACTTC
>TRBV12-3/TRBV12-4|few|TRBJ1-6|NA
CASSYEGHSPLHF
TGTGCCAGCAGTTACGAGGGGCATTCACCCCTCCACTTT
>TRBV7-9|many|TRBJ2-5|NA
CASSLLISQETQYF
TGTGCCAGCAGCTTGCTGATCAGCCAAGAGACCCAGTACTTC
>TRBV5-6|NA|TRBJ1-1|NA
CASSLVHPMNTEAFF
TGTGCCAGCAGCTTGGTGCACCCTATGAACACTGAAGCTTTCTTT
>TRBV19|many|TRBJ1-5|TRBD1
CASSMPGGGQPQHF
TGTGCCAGTAGTATGCCAGGGGGTGGTCAGCCCCAGCATTTT
>TRBV14|few|TRBJ1-1|NA
CASSQQALTLNTEAFF
TGTGCCAGCAGCCAACAGGCACTAACACTGAACACTGAAGCTTTCTTT
>TRBV29-1|NA|TRBJ1-2|TRBD1
CSVVDRNNGYTF
TGCAGCGTTGTGGACAGGAATAATGGCTACACCTTC
>TRBV29-1|NA|TRBJ1-2|NA
CSVEETDNYGYTF
TGCAGCGTTGAAGAGACAGACAACTATGGCTACACCTTC
>TRBV7-6|NA|TRBJ2-7|TRBD2
CASSDTGTSGRGNEQYF
TGTGCCAGCAGCGACACCGGGACTAGCGGGAGGGGCAACGAGCAGTACTTC
>TRBV7-2|NA|TRBJ1-2|NA
CASSQDSQDTAGYGYTF
TGTGCCAGCAGCCAAGATAGTCAGGATACAGCGGGGTATGGCTACACCTTC
>TRBV10-3|many|TRBJ1-5|NA
CAIAHGAGQPQHF
TGTGCCATAGCACATGGGGCGGGTCAGCCCCAGCATTTT
>TRBV20-1|many|TRBJ2-7|NA
CSARGLFGGLESNEQYF
TGCAGTGCTAGAGGCCTATTTGGGGGGCTGGAATCTAACGAGCAGTACTTC
>TRBV6-5|few|TRBJ2-7|NA
CASSSQGLYEQYF
TGTGCCAGCAGTTCCCAGGGCCTATACGAGCAGTACTTC
>TRBV20-1|NA|TRBJ2-1|NA
CSARDDDNEQFF
TGCAGTGCTAGAGATGACGACAATGAGCAGTTCTTC
>TRBV20-1|once|TRBJ2-5|TRBD1
CSALRSDSRGIETQYF
TGCAGTGCCCTGCGGTCCGATAGCAGGGGGATTGAGACCCAGTACTTC
>TRBV29-1|many|TRBJ1-2|NA
CSVDKAESANYGYTF
TGCAGCGTTGATAAGGCAGAGAGCGCTAACTATGGCTACACCTTC